This TCR beta chain was found in a study of identical twins. Unique molecular identifiers were present on the cDNA, and a universal primer site came from template switching. TCRdb passed the 5' RACE reads through MiXCR, listing each CDR3 protein once. The sample contains about 500,000 distinct CDR3 sequences, approximately 15% of which appear only once. As for this clonotype: Its matching antigen is unknown.

Germline V gene data show CDR1 as MNHEY and CDR2 as SMNVEV (reference sequence). The V end lost 2 bases, the J end lost 6 bases, and 16 bases lay between the germline ends. The CDR3 spans 16 residues. Notes on the study in general: Donors were not followed over many years; analysis was cross-sectional. For monozygotic twins, models underestimated out-of-frame TCR alpha sharing.

Everyone who donated was a healthy Caucasian. The data also belong to a second study, concerning yellow fever vaccine responses in identical twins.

This clonotype was obtained from a woman under 30 in good health. The J gene is TRBJ2-2, the V gene TRBV27; no clear D. Sequenced: CD4+ T cells sorted from blood. This chain's CDR3 is CASSLTRTGYPGELFF. The CDR3 DNA reads as TGTGCCAGCAGTTTAACACGGACCGGTTATCCCGGGGAGCTGTTTTTT.